Below are 27 T cell receptor beta chains sequenced from a single sample in a study of shared clonotypes between healthy human individuals. Libraries were prepared by immunoSEQ multiplex PCR; TCRdb keeps only in-frame clonotypes and omits some of them. The data contain just over 2,000,000 clones, about 94% of them singletons. CD8 cells classed as naive were CD45RO-negative and positively selected for CCR7, excluding terminally differentiated effector memory CD45RA+ cells. The sequencing sample was made of naive CD8+ T cells sorted from blood. The origin of the receptors is a man aged 18 to 30 in good health.

V usage is TRBV6-4 and J usage is TRBJ2-1; 8 bases match TRBD1. The CDR3 consists of 15 residues. J was trimmed by 9 bases and V by 2 bases; bases with no gene match: 9. Per the germline V gene, CDR1 is MRHNA and CDR2 is SNTAGT. CDR3 DNA: TGTGCCAGCAGTGACGTGTCAGGGGGCTTGCGTGAGCAGTTCTTC. It translates to CASSDVSGGLREQFF.

The J gene is TRBJ2-1, the V gene TRBV7-9; 8 positions agree with TRBD1. V was clipped by 5 bases and J by 8 bases; unmatched bases: 5. This CDR3 contains 13 residues. Germline loops: CDR1 SEHNR, CDR2 FQNEAQ (reference sequence). In DNA form, the CDR3 reads TGTGCCAGCAGCGCACTACAGGGGGATGAGCAGTTCTTC. It specifies CASSALQGDEQFF.

This chain joins TRBV5-1 and TRBJ2-7, with D possibly matching TRBD2 (6 bases). This CDR3 spans 13 amino acids. Per germline, CDR1 SGHRS and CDR2 YFSETQ. The V end lost 6 bases, the J end lost 2 bases, and 12 bases lay between the germline ends. The CDR3 reads CASKLEGTYEQYF. DNA for the CDR3: TGCGCCAGCAAGTTGGAGGGAACCTACGAGCAGTACTTC. Full variable domain (remainder filled in from reference TRBV5-1 and TRBJ2-7): KAGVTQTPRYLIKTRGQQVTLSCSPISGHRSVSWYQQTPGQGLQFLFEYFSETQRNKGNFPGRFSGRQFSNSRSEMNVSTLELGDSALYLCASKLEGTYEQYFGPGTRLTVT.

The gene calls are TRBV7-9 and TRBJ2-7, with a possible D match to TRBD2 (7 bases). From germline, CDR1 is SEHNR and CDR2 FQNEAQ (reference sequence). V lost 7 bases, J lost 7 bases, and 23 bases lay in between. This CDR3 has 15 residues. The CDR3 DNA sequence: TGTGCCAGCACCCCCAGGGGAGGGCTCTCGGAGGAGCAGTACTTC. It encodes CASTPRGGLSEEQYF.

The sample holds one count of this clone. The V and J genes are TRBV30 and TRBJ2-7; TRBD1 matches 8 bases. The junction had 8 bases not matched to a gene; V was cut back by 0 bases and J by 1 base. The CDR3 has 16 amino acids. Germline values: CDR1 GTSNPN, CDR2 SVGIG (reference sequence). CDR3 nucleotides: TGTGCCTGGAGTGTACTCGGGACAGGCCCTTCCTACGAGCAGTACTTC. Residues: CAWSVLGTGPSYEQYF. The full variable domain, in which reference TRBV30 and TRBJ2-7 provide the parts outside the CDR3, is SQTIHQWPATLVQPVGSPLSLECTVEGTSNPNLYWYRQAAGRGLQLLFYSVGIGQISSEVPQNLSASRPQDRQFILSSKKLLLSDSGFYLCAWSVLGTGPSYEQYFGPGTRLTVT.

The V and J genes are TRBV29-1 and TRBJ2-1; D not resolved. Germline V gene lookup returns CDR1 SQVTM and CDR2 ANQGSEA. This CDR3 contains 15 residues. Trimming took 2 bases from V and 6 from J, leaving 17 bases between them. The CDR3 nucleotides read TGCAGCGTTGAATCTGGGTCACATGGCCTCAATGAGCAGTTCTTC. It encodes CSVESGSHGLNEQFF.

V gene TRBV14 combines with J gene TRBJ1-2; 10 nucleotides match TRBD1. Germline-derived CDR1 and CDR2 are SGHDN and FVKESK. The CDR3 is 14 amino acids. Unmatched junction bases numbered 2, after V lost 1 base and J lost 6 bases. CDR3 bases: TGTGCCAGCAGCCAAGTCGGACAGGGGGATGGCTACACCTTC. As protein: CASSQVGQGDGYTF.

The chain carries TRBV6-1 and TRBJ1-1; D gene ambiguous. V was cut by 8 bases and J by 0 bases, with 13 bases left in between. In germline, CDR1 is MNHNS, CDR2 SASEGT. CDR3 length: 14 residues. This CDR3 is CASVFWALNTEAFF. CDR3 DNA: TGTGCCAGCGTTTTCTGGGCCCTGAACACTGAAGCTTTCTTT.

The chain combines TRBV28 with TRBJ1-1; D is ambiguous. In germline, CDR1 is MDHEN, CDR2 SYDVKM. CDR3 length: 13 amino acids. The germline V and J ends were trimmed by 11 bases and 1 base, with 14 bases remaining between them. CDR3 bases: TGTGCCTGCGCGGATGAAGGGAACACTGAAGCTTTCTTT. It codes for CACADEGNTEAFF.

The gene calls are TRBV2 and TRBJ2-3, with 9 positions matching TRBD2. Germline V lookup: CDR1 SNHLY, CDR2 FYNNEI. CDR3 size: 16 residues. Trimming removed 3 bases from V and 2 bases from J; junction bases left unmatched: 6. CDR3 sequence: CASSDLAGTFTDTQYF. CDR3 bases: TGTGCCAGCAGTGACCTAGCGGGGACCTTCACAGATACGCAGTATTTT.

V gene TRBV27 combines with J gene TRBJ1-1, with 12 bases that match TRBD1. V dropped 2 bases and J dropped 2; count of bases not matched to a gene: 3. Germline CDR1 MNHEY, CDR2 SMNVEV (reference sequence). The CDR3 runs 16 residues. CDR3 loop: CASSLGTGGSNTEAFF. The CDR3 DNA sequence: TGTGCCAGCAGTTTAGGGACAGGGGGCTCCAACACTGAAGCTTTCTTT.

V is TRBV4-1 and J is TRBJ2-1; unclear D gene. Trimming stripped 1 base from V and 8 bases from J, with 9 bases between. The germline V gene encodes CDR1 MGHRA and CDR2 YSYEKL. There are 13 residues in the CDR3. The CDR3 protein is CASSQAPADEQFF. In DNA, the CDR3 is TGCGCCAGCAGCCAAGCCCCAGCCGATGAGCAGTTCTTC.

The rearrangement uses TRBV6-5 and TRBJ2-7, with 8 bases aligning to TRBD1. J lost 5 bases, V lost 4 bases, and 10 bases had no gene match. The CDR3 spans 15 residues. CDR1 and CDR2 from the germline V gene are MNHEY and SVGAGI. CDR3 coding DNA: TGTGCCAGCAGTTCGAGGACAGGGATTTCTCACGAGCAGTACTTC. Translating gives CASSSRTGISHEQYF.

The rearrangement uses TRBV5-4 and TRBJ1-6; TRBD1 agrees at 7 bases. V was pared by 0 bases and J by 2 bases, with 2 bases of the junction left unmatched. There are 16 residues in the CDR3. Germline CDR1 SGHNT, CDR2 YYREEE (reference sequence). The CDR3 DNA follows: TGTGCCAGCAGCTTGGGGGACAGTCCCTATAATTCACCCCTCCACTTT. Encoded protein: CASSLGDSPYNSPLHF.

The V gene is TRBV4-1, the J gene TRBJ2-7, with 7 nucleotides matching TRBD2. Germline lookup yields CDR1 MGHRA and CDR2 YSYEKL. The CDR3 length is 14 residues. V lost 3 bases and J lost 3; bases outside the gene matches: 5. The CDR3 loop reads CASSQVGGGYEQYF. In DNA, the CDR3 is TGCGCCAGCAGCCAGGTTGGGGGGGGCTACGAGCAGTACTTC.

The sample holds one count of this clone. This chain connects TRBV7-2 to TRBJ2-7, with D perhaps matching TRBD2 (5 bases). The CDR3 is 14 residues long. Looked up from germline, CDR1 is SGHTA and CDR2 is FQGNSA. The V end was cut by 1 base, the J end by 7 bases, with 14 bases between. The CDR3 coding sequence is TGTGCCAGCAGCTTAGGAGTCACCACGGGGGAGCAGTACTTC. Translation: CASSLGVTTGEQYF.

V usage is TRBV19 and J usage is TRBJ2-7; D remains unclear. V was pared by 3 bases and J by 1 base, with 10 bases between. The length of the CDR3 is 14 residues. Germline CDR1 LNHDA, CDR2 SQIVND (reference sequence). The CDR3 is CASSIYQDSYEQYF. CDR3 DNA: TGTGCCAGTAGTATTTATCAAGATTCCTACGAGCAGTACTTC.

This clone was picked up a small number of times. The chain uses TRBV15 and TRBJ1-5, with a possible D match to TRBD1 (6 bases). V was pared by 3 bases and J by 4 bases, with 13 bases between. CDR3 length equals 15 residues. From germline, CDR1 is LNHNV and CDR2 YYDKDF (reference sequence). CDR3 nucleotides: TGTGCCACCAGCAGGGGGGCCGAGGGGAATCAGCCCCAGCATTTT. Its protein product is CATSRGAEGNQPQHF.

The genes are TRBV2 and TRBJ2-7; the D gene is possibly TRBD2 (6 bases). The CDR3 has 14 residues. Germline V CDR1 and CDR2: SNHLY, FYNNEI. Trimming left V 9 bases short and J 1 base short, with 16 bases between. The CDR3 is CARRGLLGSYEQYF. The DNA of the CDR3 is TGTGCCAGACGGGGACTTCTCGGGTCCTACGAGCAGTACTTC.

The gene calls are TRBV27 and TRBJ2-7; 10 positions agree with TRBD2. With 5 bases clipped from V and 1 base from J, the junction kept 5 bases outside the gene matches. CDR1 is MNHEY, CDR2 SMNVEV, per germline (reference sequence). This CDR3 spans 15 amino acids. CDR3 DNA sequence: TGTGCCAGCAGTATCTCTAGCGGGAGTTCCTACGAGCAGTACTTC. Translated: CASSISSGSSYEQYF.

V is TRBV30 and J is TRBJ2-1; possible D gene TRBD2, 5 bases. This CDR3 spans 13 amino acids. With 2 bases removed from V and 8 bases from J, the gap between germline ends came to 13 bases. CDR1 and CDR2 (germline): GTSNPN, SVGIG (reference sequence). CDR3 protein: CAWSRTGIDEQFF. CDR3 DNA: TGTGCCTGGAGTCGGACGGGGATCGATGAGCAGTTCTTC. The complete variable domain, with remaining parts taken from reference TRBV30 and TRBJ2-1, reads SQTIHQWPATLVQPVGSPLSLECTVEGTSNPNLYWYRQAAGRGLQLLFYSVGIGQISSEVPQNLSASRPQDRQFILSSKKLLLSDSGFYLCAWSRTGIDEQFFGPGTRLTVL.

This rearrangement joins TRBV27 to TRBJ2-7; a weak D match, TRBD2 (6 bases). The V end was cut by 3 bases, the J end by 2 bases, with 20 bases between. The CDR3 is made up of 17 amino acids. Germline V CDR1 and CDR2: MNHEY, SMNVEV (reference sequence). The CDR3 DNA reads as TGTGCCAGCAGTTTCGCCGGTTGGGGGGACGCGGCCTACGAGCAGTACTTC. It yields the protein CASSFAGWGDAAYEQYF.

The genes are TRBV19 and TRBJ2-7; D remains ambiguous. The CDR3 is 13 amino acids. V was trimmed by 5 bases and J by 5 bases, leaving 13 bases between them. Germline V gene sequence: CDR1 LNHDA, CDR2 SQIVND (reference sequence). The CDR3 region has the DNA TGTGCCAGTAGTCCCGGCCCAGCCAACGAGCAGTACTTC. It is translated as CASSPGPANEQYF.

This chain uses TRBV11-2 with TRBJ1-4, with a possible D match to TRBD1 (6 bases). The germline gives CDR1 SGHAT, CDR2 FQNNGV. The CDR3 is made up of 19 amino acids. V gave up 3 bases and J gave up 2 bases, with 22 bases separating them. This chain's CDR3 is CASSFRGLTGSRTNEKLFF. The CDR3 DNA reads as TGTGCCAGCAGCTTCAGAGGACTCACAGGGTCGAGGACTAATGAAAAACTGTTTTTT.

This chain links TRBV19 with TRBJ2-3; D remains ambiguous. Trimming pared 4 bases from V and 1 base from J, leaving 12 bases between. There are 15 residues in the CDR3. The germline V gene encodes CDR1 LNHDA and CDR2 SQIVND (reference sequence). The CDR3 is CASSKRVWGTDTQYF. For the CDR3, the DNA is TGTGCCAGTAGTAAAAGAGTGTGGGGCACAGATACGCAGTATTTT.

The chain is built from TRBV19 and TRBJ1-2, with a possible D match to TRBD1 (5 bases). The germline V gene encodes CDR1 LNHDA and CDR2 SQIVND (reference sequence). The length of the CDR3 is 16 residues. The V gene lost 6 bases and the J gene lost 4 bases, with 21 bases spanning the gap. This CDR3 is CASSEIIGREPYGYTF. The CDR3 coding sequence is TGTGCCAGTAGCGAAATAATTGGCAGGGAGCCCTATGGCTACACCTTC.

V usage is TRBV4-3 and J usage is TRBJ2-1, with TRBD2 as a possible D gene (6 bases). This CDR3 has 17 residues. Trimming cost V 1 base and J 7 bases, with 20 bases left between them. Germline V gene lookup returns CDR1 LGHNA and CDR2 YSLEER. CDR3 protein: CASSQVPWGGGRNEQFF. CDR3 in DNA: TGCGCCAGCAGCCAAGTTCCGTGGGGAGGAGGAAGGAATGAGCAGTTCTTC.